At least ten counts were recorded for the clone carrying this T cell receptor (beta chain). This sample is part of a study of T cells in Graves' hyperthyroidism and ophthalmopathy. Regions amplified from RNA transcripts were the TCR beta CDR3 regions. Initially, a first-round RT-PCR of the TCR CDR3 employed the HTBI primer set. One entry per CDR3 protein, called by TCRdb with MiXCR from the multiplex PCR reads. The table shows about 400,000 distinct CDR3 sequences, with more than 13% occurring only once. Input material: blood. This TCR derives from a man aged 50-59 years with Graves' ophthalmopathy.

CDR3 in DNA: TGTGCCAGCATAGGAGGAAACCGGGACAGTCACTACGAGCAGTACTTC. Protein product: CASIGGNRDSHYEQYF. V gene TRBV2 combines with J gene TRBJ2-7, with 7 bases identical to TRBD1. V trimming: 7 bases; J trimming: 3 bases; junction bases outside the gene matches: 15. This CDR3 is 16 amino acids long. Per germline, CDR1 SNHLY and CDR2 FYNNEI.